This TCR beta chain was observed in a study of blood T cell repertoires in COVID-19. Whole-study context: From the United States, Italy and Spain came samples of acute and convalescent COVID-19.

TCRdb's table, derived via immunoSEQ multiplex PCR, lists solely in-frame clones and lacks some. The sample has approximately 73,000 clones, 86% seen once. CDR3 length equals 15 residues. Trimming cost V 0 bases and J 4 bases, with 11 bases left between them. Germline V gives CDR1 LGHNA, CDR2 YSLEER. The origin of this receptor is a woman aged 55-75 years with acute or convalescent COVID-19. This rearrangement joins TRBV4-3 to TRBJ2-3, with D possibly being TRBD1 (6 bases). The sample comprised peripheral blood. The CDR3 DNA sequence: TGCGCCAGCAGCCAAGAGGCAGGGGTCGCAGATACGCAGTATTTT. This codes for CASSQEAGVADTQYF.